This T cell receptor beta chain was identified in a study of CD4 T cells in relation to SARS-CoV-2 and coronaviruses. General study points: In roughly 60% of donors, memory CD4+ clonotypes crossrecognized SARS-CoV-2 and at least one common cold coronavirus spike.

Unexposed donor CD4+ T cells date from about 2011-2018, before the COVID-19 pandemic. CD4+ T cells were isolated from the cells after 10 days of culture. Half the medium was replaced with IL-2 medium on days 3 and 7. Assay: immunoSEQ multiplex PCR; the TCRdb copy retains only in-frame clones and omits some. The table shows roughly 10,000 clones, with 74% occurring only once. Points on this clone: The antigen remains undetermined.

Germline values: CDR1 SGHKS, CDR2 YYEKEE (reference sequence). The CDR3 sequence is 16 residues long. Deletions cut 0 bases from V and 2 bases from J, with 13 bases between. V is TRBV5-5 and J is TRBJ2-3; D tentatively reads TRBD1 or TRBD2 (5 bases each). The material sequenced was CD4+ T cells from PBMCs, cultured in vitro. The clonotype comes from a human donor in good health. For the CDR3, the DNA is TGTGCCAGCAGCTTGGGTCTAGTCGGGGCCACAGATACGCAGTATTTT. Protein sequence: CASSLGLVGATDTQYF.